A selection of T cell receptor beta chains follows, all from one sample in a study of shared clonotypes between healthy human individuals. The repertoire was sequenced with immunoSEQ multiplex PCR; TCRdb's copy has only in-frame clones and lacks some. The table shows 2,500,000 or so clones, with roughly 92% occurring only once. Sequencing used naive CD4+ T cells sorted from blood. These receptors were collected from a man between 18 and 35 years old in good health. CDR3s include the opening cysteine and the closing phenylalanine or tryptophan. A D gene is named only where the DNA matches it firmly. Only some rows state a clone size, as once, few, many or a class for expanded clones.

>TRBJ1-2|TRBV28|TRBD1|.
TGTGCCAGCATCAGACAGGGAGGAGATGGCTACACCTTC
CASIRQGGDGYTF
>TRBJ2-5|TRBV5-1|.|.
TGCGCCAGCAGCTGGGGACCGAAAGAGACCCAGTACTTC
CASSWGPKETQYF
>TRBJ1-1|TRBV28|TRBD1|.
TGTGCCAGCAGTACAGGACAGGGCACTGAAGCTTTCTTT
CASSTGQGTEAFF
>TRBJ2-7|TRBV4-1|TRBD1|.
TGCGCCAGCAGCCAAGCGTACCGGGACAGGGTCCACGAGCAGTACTTC
CASSQAYRDRVHEQYF
>TRBJ2-2|TRBV7-2|.|.
TGTGCCAGCAGCCGTAGTGGGGCCGGGGAGCTGTTTTTT
CASSRSGAGELFF
>TRBJ2-3|TRBV7-9|.|.
TGTGCCAGCAGCTTGTCCAACCTGGGGGGCCTGAAAACAGATACGCAGTATTTT
CASSLSNLGGLKTDTQYF
>TRBJ1-3|TRBV27|.|.
TGTGCCAGCATCAACCGTGGGGGAAACACCATATATTTT
CASINRGGNTIYF
>TRBJ2-5|TRBV7-2|.|.
TGTGCCAGCAGCTTACCCCAAACGACCCAGTACTTC
CASSLPQTTQYF
>TRBJ2-7|TRBV7-3|.|.
TGTGCCAGCAGCTCATCTGGCAACGAGCAGTACTTC
CASSSSGNEQYF
>TRBJ1-6|TRBV25-1|.|.
TGTGCCAGCAGCGAAACGGGACAATTACAATCACCCCTCCACTTT
CASSETGQLQSPLHF
>TRBJ2-7|TRBV6-1|TRBD2|.
TGTGCCAGCAGCCGACTAGCGGGGTCCTCCTACGAGCAGTACTTC
CASSRLAGSSYEQYF
>TRBJ2-3|TRBV7-2|TRBD2|.
TGTGCCAGCAGCTTAGCGGTGGGGGGGGAGTATTTT
CASSLAVGGEYF
>TRBJ2-5|TRBV6-1|TRBD2|.
TGTGCCAGCAGTGAAGACCTAGCGGGGGGCACGGAGACCCAGTACTTC
CASSEDLAGGTETQYF
>TRBJ2-3|TRBV5-4|.|.
TGTGCCAGCAGCTTAACAGCCCCAGATACGCAGTATTTT
CASSLTAPDTQYF
>TRBJ2-5|TRBV25-1|.|.
TGTGCCAGCAGCGACGGGAGATTGTACCAAGAGACCCAGTACTTC
CASSDGRLYQETQYF
>TRBJ1-1|TRBV21-1|.|.
TGTGCCAGCAGCAACGGGCAGGGGGCGTTCGGGCGCCAAGGTGAGGACACTGAAGCTTTCTTT
CASSNGQGAFGRQGEDTEAFF
>TRBJ1-2|TRBV7-8|.|.
TGTGCCAGCAGCTTAGGGCAAGTAGCTAACTATGGCTACACCTTC
CASSLGQVANYGYTF
>TRBJ1-2|TRBV7-6|TRBD1|.
TGTGCCAGCAGCTTAGGGGGACAGGCTAACTATGGCTACACCTTC
CASSLGGQANYGYTF
>TRBJ1-6|TRBV6-1|.|.
TGTGCCAGCAGTGATAACTTGGTCAGGGGAGACTCACCCCTCCACTTT
CASSDNLVRGDSPLHF
>TRBJ1-1|TRBV4-1|.|few
TGCGCCAGCAGCCACTACAGCGGGACCACTGAAGCTTTCTTT
CASSHYSGTTEAFF
>TRBJ1-2|TRBV9|.|once
TGTGCCAGCAGCGTAGGGCACGGACGGCTCAGATATGGCTACACCTTC
CASSVGHGRLRYGYTF
>TRBJ2-5|TRBV5-6|.|.
TGTGCCAGCAGCTTGGAAACTGGACGGGTAGTCGGGCAGTACTTC
CASSLETGRVVGQYF
>TRBJ2-3|TRBV4-2|TRBD2|.
TGTGCCAGCAGCCAAGCCCAGACTAGCGGGCCCCCAGATACGCAGTATTTT
CASSQAQTSGPPDTQYF
>TRBJ2-7|TRBV28|.|.
TGTGCCAGCAGTTTAAGGGCAGGGGTATCCTACGAGCAGTACTTC
CASSLRAGVSYEQYF
>TRBJ1-5|TRBV7-8|.|.
TGTGCCAGCAGCTCACGCCCTTCCGGGAATCAGCCCCAGCATTTT
CASSSRPSGNQPQHF
>TRBJ2-5|TRBV7-2|TRBD2|.
TGTGCCAGCAGCACACAGACTAGCGGGGGGGTGGAGACCCAGTACTTC
CASSTQTSGGVETQYF
>TRBJ2-5|TRBV11-2|.|.
TGTGCCAGCAGCTCAGGGACAGCGGGGATAGGGGAGACCCAGTACTTC
CASSSGTAGIGETQYF
>TRBJ2-7|TRBV10-3|TRBD2|.
TGTGCCACTCACCCGACTAGCGGGTACGAGCAGTACTTC
CATHPTSGYEQYF
>TRBJ2-7|TRBV7-9|TRBD2|.
TGTGCCAGCAGCGTAGGCCTAGCGGGGGACTCCTACGAGCAGTACTTC
CASSVGLAGDSYEQYF
>TRBJ2-1|TRBV7-7|TRBD2|once
TGTGCTAGCAGCTCTCAACCGGGGGGGGAGCAGTTCTTC
CASSSQPGGEQFF
>TRBJ2-1|TRBV5-1|.|.
TGCGCCAGCAGCGCCGTTCCAGGCGGGCAGTTCTTC
CASSAVPGGQFF
>TRBJ1-1|TRBV5-4|TRBD1|.
TGTGCCAGCAGATTCGGGACAGGGGGGGCGAATGTCGCTGAAGCTTTCTTT
CASRFGTGGANVAEAFF
>TRBJ2-1|TRBV19|.|.
TGTGCCAGTAGGTCTCCCGGGACCCGCCCTGAGCAGTTCTTC
CASRSPGTRPEQFF
>TRBJ2-7|TRBV19|TRBD2|few
TGTGCCAGTAGTAGGACTAGCGGGGGGGTGAAGTTCAGCGAGCAGTACTTC
CASSRTSGGVKFSEQYF
>TRBJ2-3|TRBV19|.|.
TGTGCCAGTACCTCACAACTGGCGGATACGCAGTATTTT
CASTSQLADTQYF
>TRBJ1-1|TRBV7-2|.|.
TGTGCCAGCAGCTTATCCGCGGCAGGGAGGGAAGCTTTCTTT
CASSLSAAGREAFF
>TRBJ1-6|TRBV6-1|.|.
TGTGCCAGCAGTGAGGGACCCCTCCACTTT
CASSEGPLHF
>TRBJ2-7|TRBV6-5|.|.
TGTGCCAGCAGTTCCTCAAGTGGGAGCTCCTACGAGCAGTACTTC
CASSSSSGSSYEQYF
>TRBJ1-4|TRBV30|.|.
TGTGCCTGGAGTGTAGGGGCAGGTTCCAATGAAAAACTGTTTTTT
CAWSVGAGSNEKLFF
>TRBJ2-7|TRBV18|.|.
TGTGCCAGCTCACCCGCTACCTACGAGCAGTACTTC
CASSPATYEQYF
>TRBJ2-3|TRBV27|TRBD2|once
TGTGCCAGCGGGACTAGTGCTCCTCAGACGCAGTATTTT
CASGTSAPQTQYF
>TRBJ2-7|TRBV28|TRBD1|.
TGTGCCAGCAGCCTTAGGGGGACAGGGGCCTACGAGCAGTACTTC
CASSLRGTGAYEQYF
>TRBJ1-2|TRBV7-9|TRBD1|.
TGTGCCAAACGGCTCGGACGAAACAGGGGAGGATGGTCTAACTATGGCTACACCTTC
CAKRLGRNRGGWSNYGYTF
>TRBJ2-7|TRBV30|.|.
TGTGCCTGGAGTGCCCCCTACGAGCAGTACTTC
CAWSAPYEQYF
>TRBJ2-1|TRBV5-6|TRBD2|.
TGTGCCAGCAGCTGGGCCCTAGCGGAGTACAATGAGCAGTTCTTC
CASSWALAEYNEQFF
>TRBJ1-1|TRBV10-3|.|.
TGTGCCATCAGTGAAGACCCACTCTACACTGAAGCTTTCTTT
CAISEDPLYTEAFF
>TRBJ2-1|TRBV2|TRBD2|.
TGTGCCAGCTTTGATTTGGGACTACCGTACAATGAGCAGTTCTTC
CASFDLGLPYNEQFF
>TRBJ1-1|TRBV6-1|.|.
TGTGCCAGCAAGCTTATGAACACTGAAGCTTTCTTT
CASKLMNTEAFF
>TRBJ1-1|TRBV6-1|.|.
TGTGCCAGTAGTTTTTTCAGGGCTTTCTTT
CASSFFRAFF
>TRBJ1-6|TRBV30|.|few
TGTGCCTGGAGGATAGACAGGTATTCACCCCTCCACTTT
CAWRIDRYSPLHF
>TRBJ1-2|TRBV9|.|.
TGTGCCAGCAGCGTAGGGGGATATGGCTACACCTTC
CASSVGGYGYTF
>TRBJ1-2|TRBV28|TRBD1|.
TGTGCCAGCAGTCAGACCGGGACAGGGGGCTCTGGCTACACCTTC
CASSQTGTGGSGYTF
>TRBJ2-2|TRBV11-2|TRBD1|.
TGTGCCAGCACCCGGACAGGGGGGACCGGGGAGCTGTTTTTT
CASTRTGGTGELFF
>TRBJ2-7|TRBV5-1|.|.
TGCGCCAGCAGCTTGGAAGGGACCACCTACGAGCAGTACTTC
CASSLEGTTYEQYF
>TRBJ1-6|TRBV10-3|.|.
TGTGCCATCAGTGCGGGGGTTAATAATTCACCCCTCCACTTT
CAISAGVNNSPLHF
>TRBJ1-1|TRBV11-2|.|.
TGTGCCAGCAGCTTAGATCCAGCCTACACTGAAGCTTTCTTT
CASSLDPAYTEAFF
>TRBJ1-2|TRBV27|.|.
TGTGCCAGCGGCCTAATACAGGGCGGCTATGGCTACACCTTC
CASGLIQGGYGYTF
>TRBJ2-1|TRBV7-9|TRBD1|.
TGTGCCAGCAGCTTAGCTGACAGGGGTGAGCAGTTCTTC
CASSLADRGEQFF
>TRBJ1-5|TRBV6-1|.|once
TGTGCCAGCAGTGCCCCGGAGAGGACTCGCAATCAGCCCCAGCATTTT
CASSAPERTRNQPQHF